This T cell receptor beta chain is from a study of T cells after yellow fever vaccination. V dropped 7 bases and J dropped 4; count of bases not matched to a gene: 9. CDR3 length equals 14 residues. The V gene's germline CDR1 is SNHLY and CDR2 FYNNEI. 5'RACE template switching produced TCR cDNA carrying a universal primer site and UMIs. MiXCR, applied by TCRdb to the 5' RACE reads, yields one record per CDR3 protein. The sample contains about 120,000 distinct CDR3 sequences, more than 7.5% of which appear only once. This clonotype has a handful of counts. As yet, its antigen is unknown. Study results and caveats: CD4 and CD8 compartments shared a small share of clonotypes, likely from convergent recombination. Boosting was followed by the reappearance of most primary-vaccination clones (approximately 97% CD4, 85% to 90% CD8).

The source was CD8+ T cells sorted from PBMCs, collected on the day of the yellow fever booster vaccination. The rearrangement links TRBV2 to TRBJ2-7; 8 bases align to TRBD2. This receptor was obtained from a man aged 18 to 29 who received the YFV17D yellow fever vaccine. The CDR3 spells CASKDLAGPYEQYF. CDR3 sequence (DNA): TGTGCCAGCAAAGACTTAGCGGGGCCTTACGAGCAGTACTTC.